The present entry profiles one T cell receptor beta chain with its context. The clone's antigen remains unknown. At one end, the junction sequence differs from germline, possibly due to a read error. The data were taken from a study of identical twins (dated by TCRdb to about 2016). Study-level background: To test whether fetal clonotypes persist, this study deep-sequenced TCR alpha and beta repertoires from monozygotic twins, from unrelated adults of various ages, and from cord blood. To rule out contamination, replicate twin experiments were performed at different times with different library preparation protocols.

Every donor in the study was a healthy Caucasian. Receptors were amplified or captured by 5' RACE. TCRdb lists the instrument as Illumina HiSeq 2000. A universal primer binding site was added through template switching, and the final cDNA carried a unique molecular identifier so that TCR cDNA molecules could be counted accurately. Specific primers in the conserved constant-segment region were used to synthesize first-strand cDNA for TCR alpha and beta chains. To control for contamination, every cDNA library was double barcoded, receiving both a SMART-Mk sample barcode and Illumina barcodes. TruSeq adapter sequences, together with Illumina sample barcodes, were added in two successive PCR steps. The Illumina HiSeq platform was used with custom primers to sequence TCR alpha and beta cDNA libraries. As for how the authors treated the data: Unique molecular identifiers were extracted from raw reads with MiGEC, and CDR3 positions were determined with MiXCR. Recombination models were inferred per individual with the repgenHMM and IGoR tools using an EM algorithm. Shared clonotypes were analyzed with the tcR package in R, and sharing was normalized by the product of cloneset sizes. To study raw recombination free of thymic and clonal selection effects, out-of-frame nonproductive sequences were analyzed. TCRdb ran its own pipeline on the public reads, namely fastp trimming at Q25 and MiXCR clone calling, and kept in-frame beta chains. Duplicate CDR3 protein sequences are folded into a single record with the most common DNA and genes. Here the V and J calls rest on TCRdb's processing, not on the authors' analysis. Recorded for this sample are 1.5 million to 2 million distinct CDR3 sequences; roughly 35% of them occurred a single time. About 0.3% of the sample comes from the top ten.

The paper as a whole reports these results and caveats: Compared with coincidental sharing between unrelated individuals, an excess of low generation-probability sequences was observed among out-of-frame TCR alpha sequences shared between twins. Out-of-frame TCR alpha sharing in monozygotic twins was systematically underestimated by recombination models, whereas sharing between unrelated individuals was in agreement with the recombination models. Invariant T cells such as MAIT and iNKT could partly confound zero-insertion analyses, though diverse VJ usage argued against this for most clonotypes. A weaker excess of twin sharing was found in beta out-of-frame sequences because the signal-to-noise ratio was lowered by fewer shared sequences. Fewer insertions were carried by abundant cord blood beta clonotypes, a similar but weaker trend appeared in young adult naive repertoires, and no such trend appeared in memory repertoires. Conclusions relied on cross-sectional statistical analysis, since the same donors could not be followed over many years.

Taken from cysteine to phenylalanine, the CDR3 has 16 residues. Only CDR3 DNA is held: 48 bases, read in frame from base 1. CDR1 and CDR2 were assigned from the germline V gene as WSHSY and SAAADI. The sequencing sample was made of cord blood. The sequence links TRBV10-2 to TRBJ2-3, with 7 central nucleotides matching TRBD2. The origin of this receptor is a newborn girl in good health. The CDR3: CASSVGGVSSTDAQYF. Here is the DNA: TGCGCCAGCAGTGTGGGGGGGGTCTCTAGCACAGATGCGCAGTATTTT.